Listed below are T cell receptor beta chains from one sample, sequenced in a study of OX40 agonist ivuxolimab in advanced cancers. TCRdb's table, derived via immunoSEQ multiplex PCR, lists solely in-frame clones and lacks some. This sample yields tens of thousands of clones, of which 84% are seen a single time; around 25% belongs to the top ten. The material sequenced was CD4+ or CD8+ T cells sorted from blood, taken in a trial of the OX40 agonist ivuxolimab. Receptors were obtained from an adult with an advanced solid tumor such as melanoma, head and neck, liver or kidney cancer. Each CDR3 is given with its conserved first and last residue. The D gene is left open where the match is weak. Clone sizes are given selectively: once, few, many, or a class where the clone is expanded.

clone_size j_call v_call cdr3_length d_call cdr3_nt cdr3_aa
NA TRBJ1-2 TRBV10-3 16 NA TGTGCCATCGGGGGACCCGCCTTTCCGGGACAAATGGGCTACACCTTC CAIGGPAFPGQMGYTF
NA TRBJ2-7 TRBV30 16 TRBD2 TGTGCCTGGAGTGCAGGACTAGCGGGGGCCCCCTACGAGCAGTACTTC CAWSAGLAGAPYEQYF
NA TRBJ1-6 TRBV4-3 15 NA TGCGCCAGCAGCCAAGATTTACGGGGGAATTCACCCCTCCACTTT CASSQDLRGNSPLHF
NA TRBJ2-7 TRBV6-6 14 TRBD2 TGTGCCAGCAGCCCCGGGACTAGAGGTTACGAGCAGTACTTC CASSPGTRGYEQYF
NA TRBJ2-2 TRBV2 14 NA TGTGCCAGCAGAGAACGGGTGAACACCGGGGAGCTGTTTTTT CASRERVNTGELFF
NA TRBJ2-7 TRBV5-1 17 TRBD2 TGCGCCAGCACCCCTGACCCTAGCGGGAGGGCCGTCGGCGAGCAGTACTTC CASTPDPSGRAVGEQYF
NA TRBJ1-1 TRBV4-3 17 NA TGCGCCAGCAGCCATATCGGGACATCCGTCGGTCGGACTGAAGCTTTCTTT CASSHIGTSVGRTEAFF
NA TRBJ1-5 TRBV28 15 NA TGTGCCAGCAGTTTACCCAGGGGAGTTGATCAGCCCCAGCATTTT CASSLPRGVDQPQHF
NA TRBJ1-5 TRBV6-6 13 NA TGTGCCAGCAGTTACTCGGACGGTCAGCCCCAGCATTTT CASSYSDGQPQHF
NA TRBJ1-5 TRBV30 9 NA TGTGCCACCTTCAGGCCCCAGCATTTT CATFRPQHF
NA TRBJ2-2 TRBV29-1 15 TRBD1 TGCAGCGTTGAAGGATCAGGGGGGAACACCGGGGAGCTGTTTTTT CSVEGSGGNTGELFF
few TRBJ1-5 TRBV4-1 14 NA TGCGCCAGCAGCCGGACCCTTAGCAATCAGCCCCAGCATTTT CASSRTLSNQPQHF
NA TRBJ1-5 TRBV7-2 15 NA TGTGCCAGCAGCCGCCGGGACGGGGGCAATCAGCCCCAGCATTTT CASSRRDGGNQPQHF
NA TRBJ2-7 TRBV18 13 NA TGTGCCAGCTCCCGGACAGTTCTGAACGAGCAGTACTTC CASSRTVLNEQYF
few TRBJ1-6 TRBV9 14 NA TGTGCCAGCAGCGTCAGGGTTAAGGATTCACCCCTCCACTTT CASSVRVKDSPLHF
NA TRBJ1-1 TRBV7-2 14 NA TGTGCCAGCAGCTCTCGGTTTGGGAGCACTGAAGCTTTCTTT CASSSRFGSTEAFF
few TRBJ1-3 TRBV5-1 15 NA TGCGCCAGCAGCCCTGACTTAACCCCTGGAAACACCATATATTTT CASSPDLTPGNTIYF
NA TRBJ2-1 TRBV28 15 NA TGTGCCAGCAGCCTCCCCCTACAGTCGGACAATGAGCAGTTCTTC CASSLPLQSDNEQFF
NA TRBJ1-2 TRBV19 13 NA TGTGCCAGTAGTATAGCCGCGGGAGGTGGCTACACCTTC CASSIAAGGGYTF
NA TRBJ1-4 TRBV5-1 15 TRBD1 TGCGCCAGCAGCTTGGGGACAGGGGAGATTGAAAAACTGTTTTTT CASSLGTGEIEKLFF
NA TRBJ2-7 TRBV6-5 13 NA TGTGCCAGCAGGGCCGGACATTCCTACGAGCAGTACTTC CASRAGHSYEQYF
few TRBJ2-5 TRBV4-3 14 NA TGCGCCAGCAGCCAAGATTCATCCCGAGAGACCCAGTACTTC CASSQDSSRETQYF
NA TRBJ2-7 TRBV11-2 15 TRBD1 TGTGCCAGCAGTAGGGGACAGGGCGCGTTTTACGAGCAGTACTTC CASSRGQGAFYEQYF
few TRBJ2-1 TRBV19 15 NA TGTGCCAGTAGTATCTGGCAGGGGTCCTACAATGAGCAGTTCTTC CASSIWQGSYNEQFF